The 14 T cell receptor beta chains given below trace back to one sample, sequenced in a study of blood T cell repertoires in COVID-19. TCRdb's copy holds only in-frame clones and misses some; the assay was immunoSEQ multiplex PCR. This sample yields about 250,000 clones, of which about nine tenths are seen a single time; around 6.6% belongs to the top ten. The sequenced material came from peripheral blood. Receptors were obtained from a woman between 25 and 40 years old with COVID-19, enrolled during active disease.

This chain joins TRBV11-3 and TRBJ2-7, with TRBD1 matching over 9 bases. This CDR3 has 15 amino acids. Per germline, CDR1 SGHNT and CDR2 YENEEA. Unmatched junction bases numbered 8, after V lost 5 bases and J lost 3 bases. CDR3 DNA sequence: TGTGCCAGCAGCGTTAGGACAGGGGCGAACTACGAGCAGTACTTC. Protein product: CASSVRTGANYEQYF.

The rearrangement links TRBV5-8 to TRBJ2-7, with D maybe TRBD2 (6 bases). The CDR3 extends over 13 amino acids. Deletions cut 4 bases from V and 6 bases from J, with 14 bases between. Germline V lookup: CDR1 SGHTS, CDR2 YDEGEE. CDR3 nucleotides: TGTGCCAGCAGCGGGGGGTTGGTCTTCGAGCAGTACTTC. Translation gives CASSGGLVFEQYF.

The chain uses TRBV7-2 and TRBJ2-2, with D possibly matching TRBD2 (6 bases). CDR1 SGHTA and CDR2 FQGNSA come from the germline V gene. This CDR3 spans 20 amino acids. Deletions cut 0 bases from V and 7 bases from J, with 27 bases between. The CDR3 spells CASSLATITSKVGGVGELFF. CDR3 in DNA: TGTGCCAGCAGCTTAGCGACGATTACTAGCAAAGTGGGCGGAGTCGGGGAGCTGTTTTTT.

V is TRBV19 and J is TRBJ2-4; 7 bases map to TRBD1. Germline assignment: CDR1 LNHDA and CDR2 SQIVND (reference sequence). Trimming took 6 bases from V and 16 from J; bases not matched to a gene: 12. The CDR3 is made up of 12 amino acids. CDR3 bases: TGTGCCAGTAGGGAGGTAACAGGGGCTATTTACTTC. It is translated as CASREVTGAIYF.

This clone was observed a few times. The chain couples TRBV7-9 to TRBJ1-4, with D hard to call. The CDR3 spans 14 residues. Trimming left V 5 bases short and J 3 bases short, with 10 bases between. Germline V gene data show CDR1 as SEHNR and CDR2 as FQNEAQ (reference sequence). For the CDR3, the DNA is TGTGCCAGCAGCCCGGGGAGAGCTAATGAAAAACTGTTTTTT. This codes for CASSPGRANEKLFF. The variable domain in full, with the rest retrieved from reference TRBV7-9 and TRBJ1-4, is DTGVSQNPRHKITKRGQNVTFRCDPISEHNRLYWYRQTLGQGPEFLTYFQNEAQLEKSRLLSDRFSAERPKGSFSTLEIQRTEQGDSAMYLCASSPGRANEKLFFGSGTQLSVL.

This sequence joins TRBV2 and TRBJ2-7; D gene ambiguous. The CDR3 covers 13 residues. V was pared by 4 bases and J by 4 bases, with 11 bases between. Germline V gene lookup returns CDR1 SNHLY and CDR2 FYNNEI. CDR3 sequence: CASSASFLYEQYF. CDR3 DNA sequence: TGTGCCAGCAGTGCGAGCTTTTTGTACGAGCAGTACTTC.

The V gene is TRBV6-1, the J gene TRBJ1-4; 9 nucleotides agree with TRBD1. The V segment lost 0 bases and the J segment 3 bases; nucleotides outside the gene matches: 2. This CDR3 comprises 16 residues. Germline-derived CDR1 and CDR2 are MNHNS and SASEGT. CDR3 nucleotide sequence: TGTGCCAGCAGTGAAGCACAGGGGGCGGCTAATGAAAAACTGTTTTTT. Its translation is CASSEAQGAANEKLFF.

This chain uses TRBV6-5 with TRBJ1-5; a weak D match, TRBD1 (5 bases). V was trimmed by 6 bases and J by 1 base, leaving 13 bases between them. The V gene's germline CDR1 is MNHEY and CDR2 SVGAGI. There are 15 residues in the CDR3. The CDR3, as DNA: TGTGCCAGCAGACGGGGGATCGGAAGCAATCAGCCCCAGCATTTT. It translates to CASRRGIGSNQPQHF.

The chain has TRBV9 and TRBJ2-1; D is undetermined. The germline V gene encodes CDR1 SGDLS and CDR2 YYNGEE. This CDR3 comprises 9 residues. V was trimmed by 7 bases and J by 8 bases, leaving 4 bases between them. In DNA, the CDR3 is TGTGCCAGCGGCTATGAGCAGTTCTTC. Translating it yields CASGYEQFF. Full variable domain (outside the CDR3, taken from reference TRBV9 and TRBJ2-1): DSGVTQTPKHLITATGQRVTLRCSPRSGDLSVYWYQQSLDQGLQFLIQYYNGEERAKGNILERFSAQQFPDLHSELNLSSLELGDSALYFCASGYEQFFGPGTRLTVL.

This clone was observed a handful of times. The chain carries TRBV9 and TRBJ1-6; no definite D call. CDR3 size: 13 residues. Germline V gives CDR1 SGDLS, CDR2 YYNGEE. Deletions cut 3 bases from V and 8 bases from J, with 9 bases between. The CDR3 is CASSARLDSPLHF. The CDR3 nucleotides are TGTGCCAGCAGCGCTAGATTGGATTCACCCCTCCACTTT.

The rearrangement uses TRBV9 and TRBJ1-4; 7 positions agree with TRBD1. The trim removed 3 bases at V and 0 bases at J, leaving 2 bases unmatched. Germline lookup yields CDR1 SGDLS and CDR2 YYNGEE. The CDR3 length is 15 residues. The CDR3 DNA follows: TGTGCCAGCAGCGCAGGGGGATCAACTAATGAAAAACTGTTTTTT. Its protein product is CASSAGGSTNEKLFF.

The rearrangement joins TRBV6-5 to TRBJ1-1, with a weak D call TRBD1 (6 bases). The germline V gene has CDR1 MNHEY and CDR2 SVGAGI. This CDR3 has 13 amino acids. V was trimmed by 5 bases and J by 7 bases, leaving 14 bases between them. CDR3 protein: CASSRIKQGEAFF. DNA for the CDR3: TGTGCCAGCAGTCGTATTAAACAGGGTGAAGCTTTCTTT.

The chain links TRBV10-3 to TRBJ2-2, with 12 bases aligning to TRBD2. V lost 11 bases and J lost 8; bases outside the gene matches: 12. In germline, CDR1 is ENHRY, CDR2 SYGVKD. This CDR3 spans 15 amino acids. CDR3: CAALAPSGGAGELFF. The CDR3 nucleotides are TGTGCCGCCCTCGCCCCTAGCGGGGGGGCAGGGGAGCTGTTTTTT.

The chain is built from TRBV19 and TRBJ1-2; D remains ambiguous. This CDR3 has 17 residues. Germline CDR1 LNHDA, CDR2 SQIVND (reference sequence). Deletions cut 0 bases from V and 0 bases from J, with 14 bases between. This chain's CDR3 is CASSIDRGGQANYGYTF. The CDR3 DNA reads TGTGCCAGTAGTATAGATCGCGGAGGCCAAGCTAACTATGGCTACACCTTC.